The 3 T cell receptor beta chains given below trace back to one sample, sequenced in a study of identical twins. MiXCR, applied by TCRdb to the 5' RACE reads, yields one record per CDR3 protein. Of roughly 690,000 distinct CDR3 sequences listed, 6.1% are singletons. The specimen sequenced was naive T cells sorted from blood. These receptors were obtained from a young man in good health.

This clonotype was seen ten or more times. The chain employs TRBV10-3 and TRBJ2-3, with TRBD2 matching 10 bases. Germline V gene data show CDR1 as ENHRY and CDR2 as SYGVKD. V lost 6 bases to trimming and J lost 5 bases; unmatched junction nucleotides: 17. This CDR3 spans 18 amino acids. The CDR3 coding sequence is TGTGCCATCAGACAACCGGGTCTAGCGGGAGAAGATGTAGATACGCAGTATTTT. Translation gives CAIRQPGLAGEDVDTQYF.

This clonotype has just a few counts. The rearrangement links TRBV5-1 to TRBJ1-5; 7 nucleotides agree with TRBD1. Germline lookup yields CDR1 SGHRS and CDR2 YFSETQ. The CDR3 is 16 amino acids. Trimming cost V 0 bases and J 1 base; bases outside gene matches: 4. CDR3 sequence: CASSLGDRASNQPQHF. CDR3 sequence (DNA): TGCGCCAGCAGCTTGGGTGACAGGGCCAGCAATCAGCCCCAGCATTTT.

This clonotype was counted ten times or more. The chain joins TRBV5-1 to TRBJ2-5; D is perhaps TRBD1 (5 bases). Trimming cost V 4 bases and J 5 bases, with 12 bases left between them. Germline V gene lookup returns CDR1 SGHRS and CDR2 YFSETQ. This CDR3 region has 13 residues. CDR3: CASSPTEAETQYF. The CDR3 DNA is TGCGCCAGCAGCCCGACAGAGGCGGAGACCCAGTACTTC.